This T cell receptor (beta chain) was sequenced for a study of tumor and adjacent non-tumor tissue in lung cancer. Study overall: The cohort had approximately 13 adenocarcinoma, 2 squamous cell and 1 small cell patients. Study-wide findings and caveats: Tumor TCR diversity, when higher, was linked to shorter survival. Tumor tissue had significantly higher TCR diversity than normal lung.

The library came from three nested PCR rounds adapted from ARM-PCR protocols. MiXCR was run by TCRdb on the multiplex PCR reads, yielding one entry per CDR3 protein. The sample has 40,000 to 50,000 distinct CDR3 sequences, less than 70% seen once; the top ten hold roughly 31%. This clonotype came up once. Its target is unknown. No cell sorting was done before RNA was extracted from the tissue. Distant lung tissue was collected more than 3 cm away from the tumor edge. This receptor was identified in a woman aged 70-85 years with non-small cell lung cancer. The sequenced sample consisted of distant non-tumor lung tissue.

The CDR3 is CASSSWTGQETQYF. In DNA, the CDR3 is TGTGCCAGCAGCTCCTGGACAGGACAAGAGACCCAGTACTTC. The chain joins TRBV7-9 to TRBJ2-5; 7 nucleotides align to TRBD1. Germline lookup yields CDR1 SEHNR and CDR2 FQNEAQ (reference sequence). The trim removed 4 bases at V and 2 bases at J, leaving 4 bases unmatched. The CDR3 length is 14 residues.